This entry is about one TCR beta chain. An end of the junction does not agree with germline; a read error may underlie this. The CDR3 is made up of 15 amino acids. Germline assignment: CDR1 SGHVS and CDR2 FQNEAQ. Each CDR3 protein is one row after TCRdb ran MiXCR on the RT-PCR reads. The data contain more than 600,000 distinct CDR3 sequences, 12% to 15% of them singletons. The genes are TRBV7-8 and TRBJ2-2, with D perhaps matching TRBD1 (5 bases). The specimen sequenced was memory CD4+ T cells from blood. The source of this sequence is a female donor in good health, serving as a healthy control. The CDR3 sequence is CDSSATEANTGELFF. Here the CDR3 DNA reads TGTGACAGCAGCGCGACAGAGGCGAACACCGGGGAGCTGTTTTTT.